The 16 T cell receptor beta chains presented below share a single source sample, sequenced in a study of control samples from healthy donors and cancer patients. The data were produced by immunoSEQ multiplex PCR, yet TCRdb's version contains in-frame clones alone and is incomplete. The sample yields around 170,000 clones, just over 85% seen once. The sequenced sample consisted of blood. These receptors originate from a woman under 40 in good health.

This chain joins TRBV28 and TRBJ2-7; D is ambiguous. With 7 bases removed from V and 0 bases from J, the gap between germline ends came to 4 bases. The germline gives CDR1 MDHEN, CDR2 SYDVKM. The CDR3 is 11 residues long. DNA of the CDR3: TGTGCCAGCACCAGCTCCTACGAGCAGTACTTC. Translating it yields CASTSSYEQYF.

J is TRBJ2-1 and V is TRBV18; D uncertain. Germline CDR1 reads KGHSH; CDR2 reads LQKENI. V dropped 2 bases and J dropped 9 bases, with 14 bases sitting between them. This CDR3 region has 14 residues. CDR3 protein: CASSPIATCREQFF. Here the CDR3 DNA reads TGTGCCAGCTCACCAATCGCTACCTGCCGTGAGCAGTTCTTC.

The V gene is TRBV3-1 (or the pseudogene TRBV3-2), the J gene TRBJ2-5, with D uncertain. The CDR3 is 14 residues long. V lost 0 bases, J lost 1 base, and 6 bases lay in between. Germline values: CDR1 LGHDT, CDR2 YNNKEL (reference sequence). CDR3 loop: CASSQEVAQETQYF. CDR3 nucleotides: TGTGCCAGCAGCCAAGAGGTAGCCCAAGAGACCCAGTACTTC.

As regards this clone: Other DNA sequences within the sample encode an identical CDR3. The V call is TRBV19, the J call TRBJ1-1; tentatively, D is TRBD1 (5 bases). Germline CDR1 and CDR2: LNHDA and SQIVND (reference sequence). The CDR3 has 15 residues. Trimming took off 1 base at V and 0 bases at J, with 9 bases between the two ends. The CDR3: CASSIGGPLNTEAFF. The DNA for the CDR3 is TGTGCCAGTAGTATAGGGGGCCCCTTGAACACTGAAGCTTTCTTT.

This clone was counted a few times. V gene TRBV11-2 combines with J gene TRBJ2-7, with D perhaps matching TRBD2 (6 bases). The CDR3 extends over 15 amino acids. Germline V gene lookup returns CDR1 SGHAT and CDR2 FQNNGV. V was clipped by 0 bases and J by 4 bases, with 13 bases between them. CDR3 DNA: TGTGCCAGCAGCTTAGACCGGGGGAGTAGGTACGAGCAGTACGTC. It specifies CASSLDRGSRYEQYV.

The chain is built from TRBV7-8 and TRBJ2-1; D possibly uses TRBD1 or TRBD2 (5 bases each). Germline CDR1 reads SGHVS; CDR2 reads FQNEAQ. V lost 5 bases and J 2 bases, leaving 13 bases between the germline ends. The CDR3 is 15 residues long. CDR3: CASSHDRDAYNEQFF. In nucleotides, the CDR3 is TGTGCCAGCAGCCATGACCGGGACGCCTACAATGAGCAGTTCTTC.

This rearrangement joins TRBV29-1 to TRBJ2-1; 16 bases match TRBD2. Trimming removed 3 bases from V and 9 bases from J; junction bases left unmatched: 5. The germline CDR1 and CDR2 sequences are SQVTM and ANQGSEA. The CDR3 has 15 residues. CDR3 DNA: TGCAGCGTTGAGGGACTAGCGGGAGGGCCGGGTGAGCAGTTCTTC. This gives the protein CSVEGLAGGPGEQFF.

V usage is TRBV9 and J usage is TRBJ2-5; D unclear. V dropped 3 bases and J dropped 7 bases, with 10 bases sitting between them. The V gene's germline CDR1 is SGDLS and CDR2 YYNGEE. This CDR3 contains 12 residues. The CDR3 region is CASSEILGTQYF. The CDR3 DNA follows: TGTGCCAGCAGCGAGATATTAGGGACCCAGTACTTC.

This clone is a singleton in its sample. CDR3 protein: CASSPGVAASYEQYV. CDR3 in DNA: TGTGCCAGCAGCCCTGGGGTGGCGGCTTCCTACGAGCAGTACGTC. V and J are TRBV7-9 and TRBJ2-7; D not resolved. The germline V and J ends were trimmed by 5 bases and 1 base, with 15 bases remaining between them. Per germline, CDR1 SEHNR and CDR2 FQNEAQ (reference sequence). The CDR3 contains 15 residues.

The J gene is TRBJ2-1, the V gene TRBV13, with 7 bases aligning to TRBD2. The CDR3 extends over 15 amino acids. The V gene end was trimmed by 0 bases and the J gene end by 6 bases; junction bases not matched to a gene: 5. Germline V gives CDR1 PRHDT, CDR2 FYEKMQ (reference sequence). DNA for the CDR3: TGTGCCAGCAGCTTAGGCCCTGGGGGGGTCAATGAGCAGTTCTTC. Amino acids: CASSLGPGGVNEQFF.

This rearrangement joins TRBV4-2 to TRBJ2-3; D is possibly TRBD1 (6 bases). V was pared by 0 bases and J by 2 bases, with 15 bases between. The CDR3 extends over 17 amino acids. Germline V gene sequence: CDR1 LGHNA, CDR2 YNFKEQ. CDR3 region: CASSQDGQSYITDTQYF. The CDR3 DNA reads TGTGCCAGCAGCCAAGATGGACAGAGTTATATCACAGATACGCAGTATTTT.

V is TRBV5-5 and J is TRBJ1-2; 7 bases fit TRBD1. Trimming took 4 bases from V and 6 from J; bases not matched to a gene: 9. CDR1 SGHKS and CDR2 YYEKEE come from the germline V gene (reference sequence). CDR3 length: 14 amino acids. CDR3 protein: CASSRGTVVHGYTF. The CDR3 coding sequence is TGTGCCAGCAGCCGGGGGACAGTAGTTCATGGCTACACCTTC.

The chain couples TRBV2 to TRBJ1-1; 11 nucleotides line up with TRBD1. J gave up 4 bases and V 4 bases, and 5 bases lay outside the gene matches. Germline V lookup: CDR1 SNHLY, CDR2 FYNNEI. This CDR3 spans 15 amino acids. CDR3 nucleotide sequence: TGTGCCAGCAGTGTAACCGGGACAGGGGGCACTGAAGCTTTCTTT. Translated: CASSVTGTGGTEAFF. Full variable domain (missing parts from reference TRBV2 and TRBJ1-1): EPEVTQTPSHQVTQMGQEVILRCVPISNHLYFYWYRQILGQKVEFLVSFYNNEISEKSEIFDDQFSVERPDGSNFTLKIRSTKLEDSAMYFCASSVTGTGGTEAFFGQGTRLTVV.

A few counts support this clone. V and J are TRBV7-8 and TRBJ1-5; maybe TRBD1 (5 bases). The germline V and J ends were trimmed by 6 bases and 1 base, with 13 bases remaining between them. The CDR3 is 15 residues long. Germline-derived CDR1 and CDR2 are SGHVS and FQNEAQ. CDR3 bases: TGTGCCAGCAGTCTAGGGGCGTCCAGCAATCAGCCCCAGCATTTT. It yields the protein CASSLGASSNQPQHF. Full variable domain (rest looked up from reference TRBV7-8 and TRBJ1-5): GAGVSQSPRYKVAKRGQDVALRCDPISGHVSLFWYQQALGQGPEFLTYFQNEAQLDKSGLPSDRFFAERPEGSVSTLKIQRTQQEDSAVYLCASSLGASSNQPQHFGDGTRLSIL.

The V call is TRBV4-1, the J call TRBJ2-2; 7 positions match TRBD2. The CDR3 length is 15 residues. CDR1 is MGHRA and CDR2 is YSYEKL in the germline V gene. The J segment lost 6 bases and the V segment lost 1 base, leaving 5 bases of the junction unmatched. The CDR3 sequence: CASSQVAGAAGELFF. As DNA, the CDR3 is TGCGCCAGCAGCCAAGTTGCGGGAGCGGCCGGGGAGCTGTTTTTT.

This clone was detected once. The DNA for the CDR3 is TGTGCCTGGAGTGCTACAGGAGAGACCCAGTACTTC. This gives the protein CAWSATGETQYF. The gene calls are TRBV30 and TRBJ2-5; a weak D match, TRBD1 (5 bases). V was shortened by 1 base and J by 4 bases, with 7 bases between the two germline ends. In germline, CDR1 is GTSNPN, CDR2 SVGIG (reference sequence). The CDR3 totals 12 residues.